This T cell receptor (beta chain) appears in the sequencing data of a study of CD4 T cells in relation to SARS-CoV-2 and coronaviruses (dated by TCRdb to the early 2020s). In terms of the full investigation: In the ViraFEST assay, PBMCs were cultured with antigen for ten to eleven days, after which TCR beta CDR3s were sequenced to identify clonal expansions specific to the antigen. The study assessed, at the TCR clonotype level, memory CD4+ T cell crossreactivity between SARS-CoV-2 and common cold coronavirus spike proteins. Samples from three pre-COVID donors and the naive versus memory experiments were sequenced with the Adaptive Biotechnologies TCR-sequencing kit; other data were Illumina-based. The negative reference condition was either a culture with an HIV-1 Nef peptide pool or a culture with no peptide. Using patient-derived lymphoblastoid cell lines, the shared crossreactive spike epitopes were mapped to their HLA restriction. A different, Illumina-based TCR-beta assay was used to sequence expansion assays from other donors in the study. Broad study findings and their caveats: Pre-pandemic and post-infection samples were not both contributed by any donor, so tracing of the source of pre-existing responses was limited. Small numbers of patients and of tested TCRs were a limitation of the study. Compared with monoreactive clones, crossreactive clones had significantly weaker SARS-CoV-2-driven expansion, a result consistent with antigenic imprinting. Memory CD4+ clonotypes crossrecognizing SARS-CoV-2 and at least one common cold coronavirus spike were found in 60% to 75% of donors. Because the crossreactivity analysis focused on spike protein, crossreactivity against other viral proteins was not assessed.

Trimming costs V 0 bases and J 0 bases, and their ends lie 9 bases apart. Reading from cysteine to phenylalanine, the CDR3 counts 16 amino acids. The read is trimmed to its CDR3 DNA, 48 bases read in frame from base 1. Per the germline V gene, LGHNA is the CDR1 and YNFKEQ is the CDR2. CD4+ T cells from unexposed donors were collected before the COVID-19 pandemic (2011-2018). Following 10 days of culture, the EasySep CD4+ T cell isolation kit was used to isolate CD4+ T cells. As cell numbers permitted, CD4+ T cells from unexposed donors were tested for reactivity to SARS-CoV-2 S and N and to four common cold coronavirus spike pools. Each well held approximately 2.1 million PBMCs cultured in IMDM containing roughly 5% human AB serum and about 9.4 IU/ml IL-2. Half of the culture medium was replaced with fresh IL-2-containing medium on days 3 and 7. In general, every peptide culture condition was set up in three replicate wells. The leukapheresis product for the unexposed donors was obtained through commercial purchase. PBMCs were isolated from leukapheresis product or whole blood by Ficoll-Paque PLUS gradient centrifugation. PBMCs were either used fresh in the expansion assay or cryopreserved at -140 degrees C. The QIAamp Micro DNA Kit was used to extract genomic DNA from the CD4+ T cells.

Library creation used the immunoSEQ multiplex PCR assay. The original methods were these. During preprocessing, nonproductive sequences were removed, as were CDR3s that did not start with C, did not end with F or W, or were shorter than 7 amino acids. The MANAFEST web app was used to call antigen-specific clonotypes on the basis of expansion compared with the reference and with other culture wells. A clone was considered positive if significant expansion relative to the reference culture was observed in 2 of 3 replicate wells at an FDR below 0.05. To be called positive, a clone also had to show significant expansion compared with every other tandem well and an odds ratio greater than 5. Pairwise Levenshtein distance, computed with the stringdist R package after three terminal residues were trimmed from each end, was used as the measure of CDR3 homology. Held by TCRdb, this immuneACCESS table contains in-frame sequences only and omits some clones. Under half of the omission traces to an unresolved V gene where checked; the cause of the rest is unknown. V, J and clone size are those of that table, while D and trimming were read from the DNA. The sample table holds approximately 20,000 clones, of which over 60% were seen once. The top ten hold 15% to 20% of the sample.

Remarks on this clone: Its antigen specificity is not known. Nothing much larger sits one base from this clone, and base qualities are not available.

The sequence joins TRBV4-2 to TRBJ1-3; the D gene cannot be named for sure. Sequencing was performed on CD4+ T cells from PBMCs, cultured in vitro. The TCR comes from a human donor in good health. The CDR3 region reads CASSQELADSGNTIYF. The nucleotides read TGTGCCAGCAGCCAAGAGCTAGCGGACTCTGGAAACACCATATATTTT.